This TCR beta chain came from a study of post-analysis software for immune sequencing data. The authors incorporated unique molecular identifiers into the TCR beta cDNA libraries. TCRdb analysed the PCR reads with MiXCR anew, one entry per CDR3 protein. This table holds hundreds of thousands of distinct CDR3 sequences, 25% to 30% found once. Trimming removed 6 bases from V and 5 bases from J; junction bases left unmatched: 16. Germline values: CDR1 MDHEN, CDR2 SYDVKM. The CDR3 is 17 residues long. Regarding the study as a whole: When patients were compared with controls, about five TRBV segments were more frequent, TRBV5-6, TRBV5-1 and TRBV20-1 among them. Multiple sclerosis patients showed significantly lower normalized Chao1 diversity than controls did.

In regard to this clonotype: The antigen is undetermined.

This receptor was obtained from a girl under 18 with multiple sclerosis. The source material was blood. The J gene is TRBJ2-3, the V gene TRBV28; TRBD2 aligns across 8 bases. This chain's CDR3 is CASRAPPGGSSGDTQYF. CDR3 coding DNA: TGTGCCAGCAGGGCCCCCCCGGGGGGGAGTTCGGGAGATACGCAGTATTTT.